These 30 T cell receptor beta chains were sequenced from one sample in a study of human T cells and chemical hapten exposure. The sample's time point: patch test 1, 2 weeks after DPC sensitization. Specified treatment: therapeutic diphenylcyclopropenone sensitization with weekly scalp DPC. TCRdb called the RACE reads again in MiXCR, with one record for every CDR3 protein. The profile shows 75,000 to 90,000 distinct CDR3 sequences, roughly 7.2% of them singletons. The sequenced sample was whole blood, obtained in connection with sensitization to the hapten diphenylcyclopropenone (DPC). These receptors originate from a woman in her twenties or thirties with alopecia areata. Some clones in this sample may be carry-over from other donors' samples.

This clonotype was seen only a few times. The chain couples TRBV5-1 to TRBJ2-5; a possible D gene is TRBD2 (6 bases). This CDR3 region has 15 residues. CDR1 and CDR2 (germline): SGHRS, YFSETQ. Deletions cut 0 bases from V and 4 bases from J, with 13 bases between. This chain's CDR3 is CASSLGAGTGETQYF. CDR3 sequence (DNA): TGCGCCAGCAGCTTGGGTGCGGGGACGGGAGAGACCCAGTACTTC. The full variable domain, in which reference TRBV5-1 and TRBJ2-5 provide the parts outside the CDR3, is KAGVTQTPRYLIKTRGQQVTLSCSPISGHRSVSWYQQTPGQGLQFLFEYFSETQRNKGNFPGRFSGRQFSNSRSEMNVSTLELGDSALYLCASSLGAGTGETQYFGPGTRLLVL.

This clonotype was seen many times. The chain joins TRBV5-1 to TRBJ1-5; a possible D gene is TRBD1 (5 bases). Trimming took off 3 bases at V and 2 bases at J, with 15 bases between the two ends. The CDR3 has 16 residues. Germline lookup yields CDR1 SGHRS and CDR2 YFSETQ. The CDR3 sequence is CASSCNKQGGNQPQHF. CDR3 coding DNA: TGCGCCAGCAGCTGTAATAAGCAGGGAGGCAATCAGCCCCAGCATTTT.

This clonotype has only a few counts. The gene calls are TRBV10-3 and TRBJ2-3, with 7 bases matching TRBD2. With 0 bases clipped from V and 4 bases from J, the junction kept 4 bases outside the gene matches. Germline V CDR1 and CDR2: ENHRY, SYGVKD. This CDR3 has 15 amino acids. DNA of the CDR3: TGTGCCATCAGTGAGTCAACGGGGGGACCAGATACGCAGTATTTT. Its protein is CAISESTGGPDTQYF.

This clonotype was picked up many times. The chain carries TRBV20-1 and TRBJ1-4; weak D call: TRBD1 (5 bases). The V end was cut by 0 bases, the J end by 9 bases, with 17 bases between. The CDR3 loop spans 15 amino acids. Germline CDR1 DFQATT, CDR2 SNEGSKA (reference sequence). This CDR3 is CSAREGEYDLKKLFF. CDR3 in DNA: TGCAGTGCTAGAGAAGGGGAATACGACTTGAAAAAACTGTTTTTT.

This clonotype was found many times. The rearrangement uses TRBV29-1 and TRBJ2-1; the match to TRBD2 covers 9 bases. This CDR3 contains 14 residues. J gave up 7 bases and V 6 bases, and 10 bases lay outside the gene matches. Germline V lookup: CDR1 SQVTM, CDR2 ANQGSEA. CDR3 loop: CSVVSGGPGNEQFF. CDR3 in DNA: TGCAGCGTAGTCAGCGGGGGGCCCGGGAATGAGCAGTTCTTC.

V and J are TRBV6-6 and TRBJ1-2; 7 bases map to TRBD1. This CDR3 spans 16 amino acids. The J segment lost 1 base and the V segment lost 4 bases, leaving 9 bases of the junction unmatched. Germline-derived CDR1 and CDR2 are MNHNY and SVGAGI (reference sequence). The CDR3 is CASSSPLGQHNYGYTF. For the CDR3, the DNA is TGTGCCAGCAGTTCTCCCCTGGGACAGCATAACTATGGCTACACCTTC.

This clonotype showed up many times. The V gene is TRBV11-2, the J gene TRBJ2-7, with D perhaps TRBD1 or TRBD2 (5 bases each). Germline lookup yields CDR1 SGHAT and CDR2 FQNNGV. Trimming cost V 3 bases and J 0 bases, with 9 bases left between them. The CDR3 contains 14 residues. The CDR3 region is CASSLTGPSYEQYF. CDR3 sequence (DNA): TGTGCCAGCAGCTTGACGGGGCCCTCCTACGAGCAGTACTTC.

This clonotype was counted only a few times. This chain uses TRBV5-4 with TRBJ2-3, with D possibly TRBD2 on 6 matching bases. CDR1 SGHNT and CDR2 YYREEE come from the germline V gene (reference sequence). V was trimmed by 0 bases and J by 2 bases, leaving 10 bases between them. The CDR3 runs to 15 residues. CDR3 sequence reads: CASSLAGVATDTQYF. As DNA, the CDR3 is TGTGCCAGCAGCTTGGCGGGGGTCGCCACAGATACGCAGTATTTT.

V and J are TRBV30 and TRBJ2-2; D call uncertain. This CDR3 comprises 13 residues. V dropped 4 bases and J dropped 6 bases, with 12 bases sitting between them. Germline loops: CDR1 GTSNPN, CDR2 SVGIG (reference sequence). The CDR3 reads CAWNWYGAGELFF. As DNA, the CDR3 is TGTGCCTGGAATTGGTATGGCGCCGGGGAGCTGTTTTTT.

A few counts support this clonotype. The chain links TRBV28 to TRBJ1-5; 10 positions match TRBD1. CDR3 length: 15 amino acids. V dropped 3 bases and J dropped 7; count of bases not matched to a gene: 6. Per the germline V gene, CDR1 is MDHEN and CDR2 is SYDVKM. CDR3 in amino acids: CASSFWTGGRQPQHF. CDR3 nucleotide sequence: TGTGCCAGCAGTTTCTGGACAGGGGGACGGCAGCCCCAGCATTTT.

The rearrangement joins TRBV10-3 to TRBJ2-1, with 10 bases fitting TRBD2. Germline V CDR1 and CDR2: ENHRY, SYGVKD. V lost 10 bases, J lost 6 bases, and 9 bases stayed unmatched. The CDR3 spans 14 residues. CDR3 in DNA: TGTGCCACGAAAAGCGGGGGGGGCCTCAATGAGCAGTTCTTC. Translation: CATKSGGGLNEQFF.

This clonotype was observed at least ten times. CDR3 amino acids: CASSLFPGPSREQYF. CDR3 DNA: TGCGCCAGCAGCTTGTTTCCGGGCCCATCAAGGGAGCAGTACTTC. The rearrangement joins TRBV5-1 to TRBJ2-7; D gene unclear. Trimming removed 1 base at V and 7 bases at J, with 18 bases between. CDR3 size: 15 residues. CDR1 is SGHRS and CDR2 is YFSETQ in the germline V gene. The entire variable domain, with the rest obtained from reference TRBV5-1 and TRBJ2-7, is as follows: KAGVTQTPRYLIKTRGQQVTLSCSPISGHRSVSWYQQTPGQGLQFLFEYFSETQRNKGNFPGRFSGRQFSNSRSEMNVSTLELGDSALYLCASSLFPGPSREQYFGPGTRLTVT.

In its sample, this clonotype was seen many times. J is TRBJ1-1 and V is TRBV29-1; D perhaps matches TRBD1 (6 bases). V lost 7 bases to trimming and J lost 1 base, with 7 bases between them. Germline values: CDR1 SQVTM, CDR2 ANQGSEA. The CDR3 length is 11 residues. CDR3 sequence: CSAGQNTEAFF. CDR3 nucleotides: TGCAGCGCGGGACAGAACACTGAAGCTTTCTTT.

This clonotype was seen a few times. This chain uses TRBV7-9 with TRBJ1-2, with D possibly being TRBD1 (6 bases). The length of the CDR3 is 13 residues. Trimming shortened V by 10 bases and J by 6 bases, and 18 bases separated the two germline ends. Germline V CDR1 and CDR2: SEHNR, FQNEAQ (reference sequence). The chain's CDR3 is CATQPLRGNGYTF. CDR3 nucleotides: TGTGCCACTCAACCACTCAGGGGAAATGGCTACACCTTC. Full variable domain (missing parts from reference TRBV7-9 and TRBJ1-2): DTGVSQNPRHKITKRGQNVTFRCDPISEHNRLYWYRQTLGQGPEFLTYFQNEAQLEKSRLLSDRFSAERPKGSFSTLEIQRTEQGDSAMYLCATQPLRGNGYTFGSGTRLTVV.

This clonotype has at least ten counts. The CDR3: CASQWGPNQPQHF. Here the CDR3 DNA reads TGTGCCAGCCAGTGGGGCCCCAATCAGCCCCAGCATTTT. The V gene is TRBV2, the J gene TRBJ1-5, with D maybe TRBD1 (5 bases). The CDR3 loop spans 13 amino acids. Trimming cost V 8 bases and J 3 bases, with 11 bases left between them. The V gene's germline CDR1 is SNHLY and CDR2 FYNNEI.

A word on this clonotype: At one end, the junction sequence differs from germline, possibly due to a read error. This rearrangement joins TRBV20-1 to TRBJ2-7; D perhaps matches TRBD1 (5 bases). Germline loops: CDR1 DFQATT, CDR2 SNEGSKA (reference sequence). The CDR3 is 12 residues long. CDR3 region: CSVRQSSYEQYF. CDR3 nucleotide sequence: TGCAGTGTTAGACAGAGTAGCTACGAGCAGTACTTC.

This clonotype has ten or more counts. The chain carries TRBV29-1 and TRBJ2-2, with 7 bases identical to TRBD1. This CDR3 comprises 16 residues. After removal of 5 bases from V and 1 base from J, the junction contained 10 bases not matched to a gene. Germline lookup yields CDR1 SQVTM and CDR2 ANQGSEA. As DNA, the CDR3 is TGCAGCGTTACTACGACGAGGACAGGGAACACCGGGGAGCTGTTTTTT. This translates into CSVTTTRTGNTGELFF.

The chain recombines TRBV12-3 or TRBV12-4 with TRBJ2-1, with D possibly being TRBD2 (6 bases). V was clipped by 7 bases and J by 8 bases, with 12 bases between them. This CDR3 has 12 residues. The CDR3 nucleotides read TGTGCCAGCAACACCCCGGGGGATGAGCAGTTCTTC. This codes for CASNTPGDEQFF.

This clonotype was seen many times. This sequence joins TRBV4-1 and TRBJ2-1; possibly TRBD2 for D (6 bases). The CDR3 runs 16 residues. Trimming shortened V by 6 bases and J by 0 bases, and 15 bases separated the two germline ends. Per germline, CDR1 MGHRA and CDR2 YSYEKL. The CDR3 reads CASRALGGGSYNEQFF. The DNA for the CDR3 is TGCGCCAGCAGGGCCCTGGGAGGTGGCTCCTACAATGAGCAGTTCTTC.

This clonotype was picked up a small number of times. V is TRBV7-8 and J is TRBJ2-3; D is unclear. Between the trimmed V and J ends, which lost 5 bases and 2 bases, there was a span of 8 bases. Germline V lookup: CDR1 SGHVS, CDR2 FQNEAQ. The CDR3 runs 13 residues. This chain's CDR3 is CASSPSTTDTQYF. The CDR3 DNA is TGTGCCAGCAGCCCGAGCACCACAGATACGCAGTATTTT.

This clonotype occurred many times. The chain joins TRBV7-9 to TRBJ2-1; D is unresolved. Germline V lookup: CDR1 SEHNR, CDR2 FQNEAQ (reference sequence). V dropped 5 bases and J dropped 7 bases, with 15 bases sitting between them. The CDR3 has 14 residues. DNA for the CDR3: TGTGCCAGCAGCCCTACGTCGGACGGGAATGAGCAGTTCTTC. The encoded protein is CASSPTSDGNEQFF.

Ten or more counts support this clonotype. CDR3 DNA: TGTGCCAGCCCCTATCTAACAGTAGGGGGGAAAACGTTCACAGATACGCAGTATTTT. This sequence encodes CASPYLTVGGKTFTDTQYF. V gene TRBV7-3 combines with J gene TRBJ2-3; D assignment may be TRBD1 or TRBD2 (6 bases each). The germline CDR1 and CDR2 sequences are SGHTA and FQGTGA. CDR3 size: 19 residues. Deletions cut 8 bases from V and 2 bases from J, with 29 bases between.

Only a few counts were recorded for this clonotype. The chain couples TRBV6-1 to TRBJ1-5; 7 positions agree with TRBD1. The length of the CDR3 is 11 residues. CDR1 is MNHNS and CDR2 is SASEGT in the germline V gene. V was clipped by 7 bases and J by 7 bases; unmatched bases: 1. The CDR3 reads CASNRGQPQHF. CDR3 in DNA: TGTGCCAGCAACAGGGGACAGCCCCAGCATTTT.

In its sample, this clonotype was seen many times. The CDR3 spells CASSLSRGRVGEAFF. DNA for the CDR3: TGTGCCAGCAGCTTATCGAGGGGACGCGTCGGTGAAGCTTTCTTT. V usage is TRBV7-9 and J usage is TRBJ1-1; weak D call: TRBD1 (5 bases). The germline CDR1 and CDR2 sequences are SEHNR and FQNEAQ (reference sequence). The V and J ends lost 2 bases and 7 bases respectively, with 17 bases between them. The CDR3 spans 15 residues.

This clonotype showed up just a few times. The rearrangement links TRBV20-1 to TRBJ2-7; D is possibly TRBD2 (5 bases). The germline V gene has CDR1 DFQATT and CDR2 SNEGSKA (reference sequence). The V end was cut by 0 bases, the J end by 2 bases, with 14 bases between. This CDR3 is built from 15 residues. CDR3 sequence (DNA): TGCAGTGCTAGAGATAGGGTCTTCGGGGCCTACGAGCAGTACTTC. It encodes CSARDRVFGAYEQYF.

At least ten counts were recorded for this clonotype. The chain recombines TRBV29-1 with TRBJ2-2; D is unclear. The V gene's germline CDR1 is SQVTM and CDR2 ANQGSEA. The CDR3 loop spans 14 amino acids. The ends were cut back, 1 base at V and 1 base at J, with 7 bases in the middle. The CDR3 DNA reads as TGCAGCGTTGAAGCACCGAAGAACACCGGGGAGCTGTTTTTT. Protein sequence: CSVEAPKNTGELFF.

This chain uses TRBV12-3 or TRBV12-4 with TRBJ2-4; 7 bases match TRBD2. This CDR3 has 14 amino acids. With V trimmed by 1 base and J by 8 bases, 5 bases remained unmatched. Here the CDR3 DNA reads TGTGCCAGCAGTTTAGGGCTAGCGGTGGACATTCAGTACTTC. This sequence encodes CASSLGLAVDIQYF.

The J gene is TRBJ1-1, the V gene TRBV13, with D hard to call. From germline, CDR1 is PRHDT and CDR2 FYEKMQ (reference sequence). This CDR3 spans 14 amino acids. V lost 5 bases and J lost 2, with 12 bases in between. In DNA form, the CDR3 reads TGTGCCAGCAGCCCCCCGGCAGCTAACACTGAAGCTTTCTTT. It yields the protein CASSPPAANTEAFF.

There are a few counts of this clonotype. The chain combines TRBV29-1 with TRBJ1-4; 7 nucleotides agree with TRBD1. V lost 7 bases to trimming and J lost 5 bases; unmatched junction nucleotides: 4. There are 12 residues in the CDR3. Germline V CDR1 and CDR2: SQVTM, ANQGSEA. CDR3 DNA: TGCAGCGGACAGGGATTGAATGAAAAACTGTTTTTT. This codes for CSGQGLNEKLFF.

V usage is TRBV18 and J usage is TRBJ2-7; perhaps TRBD2 as D (5 bases). The CDR3 runs 15 residues. Trimming shortened V by 2 bases and J by 4 bases, and 15 bases separated the two germline ends. Germline V gene data show CDR1 as KGHSH and CDR2 as LQKENI. The CDR3 reads CASSPNPKTGYEQYF. For the CDR3, the DNA is TGTGCCAGCTCACCAAACCCAAAAACGGGATACGAGCAGTACTTC.